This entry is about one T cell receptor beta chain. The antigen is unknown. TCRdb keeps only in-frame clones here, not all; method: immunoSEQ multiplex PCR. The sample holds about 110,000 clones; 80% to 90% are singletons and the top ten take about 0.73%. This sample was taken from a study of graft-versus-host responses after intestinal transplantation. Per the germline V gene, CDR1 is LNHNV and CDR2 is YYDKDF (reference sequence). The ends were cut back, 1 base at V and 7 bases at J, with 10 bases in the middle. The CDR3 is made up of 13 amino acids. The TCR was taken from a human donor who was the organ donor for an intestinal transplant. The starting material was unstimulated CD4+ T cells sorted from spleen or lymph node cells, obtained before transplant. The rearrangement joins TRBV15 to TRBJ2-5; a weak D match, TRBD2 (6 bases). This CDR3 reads CATSRVGGGTQYF. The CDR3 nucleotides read TGTGCCACCAGCAGAGTCGGGGGAGGGACCCAGTACTTC.